This T cell receptor beta chain was identified during a study of blood T cell repertoires in COVID-19. Study-wide background: PBMCs, B-cell-depleted T cells, or T cells provided the cDNA or gDNA that made up the material.

Everyone who took part was 18 to 89 years old, and they came from roughly 25 US areas. This clone was found a few times. TCRdb's table, derived via immunoSEQ multiplex PCR, lists solely in-frame clones and lacks some. The table has roughly 190,000 clones, 82% seen once. This CDR3 has 17 residues. The germline gives CDR1 LGHNA, CDR2 YSLEER. The junction had 5 bases not matched to a gene; V was cut back by 0 bases and J by 7 bases. The clonotype was recovered from a man between 40 and 49 years old who had recovered from COVID-19. Sequencing was done on a sample of PBMCs or T cells enriched from blood (not recorded which). The genes are TRBV4-3 and TRBJ2-1; 14 bases fit TRBD2. CDR3 coding DNA: TGCGCCAGCAGCCAAGATTGGACTAGCGGGAGGAGTAATGAGCAGTTCTTC. Translating gives CASSQDWTSGRSNEQFF.